A selection of T cell receptor beta chains follows, all from one sample in a study of shared clonotypes between healthy human individuals. Sequencing used immunoSEQ multiplex PCR; TCRdb keeps in-frame clones, though not all of them. The data hold more than 1 million clones, with around 82% observed a single time. The sequencing input was memory CD4+ T cells from PBMCs. The origin of the receptors is a man younger than 35 in good health. Some clones in this sample may be carry-over from other donors' samples. The CDR3 runs from the conserved cysteine through the conserved F or W. The order of the fields is J gene, D gene, CDR3 length, V gene, CDR3 DNA, CDR3 protein. The D gene is left open where the match is weak.

J: TRBJ2-3; D: -; length: 15; V: TRBV5-1; DNA: TGCGCCAGCAGCTTGATTTCAGCCCCCACAGATACGCAGTATTTT; CDR3: CASSLISAPTDTQYF
J: TRBJ2-7; D: TRBD1; length: 13; V: TRBV14; DNA: TGTGCCAGCAGTAAGGACAGGGAGGACGAGCAGTACTTC; CDR3: CASSKDREDEQYF
J: TRBJ2-1; D: -; length: 13; V: TRBV6-5; DNA: TGTGCCAGCAGACCACCTGGGGGCTGGGAGCAGTTCTTC; CDR3: CASRPPGGWEQFF
J: TRBJ1-2; D: -; length: 12; V: TRBV30; DNA: TGTGCCTGGAGTGCGCAGGGTTTTGGCTACACCTTC; CDR3: CAWSAQGFGYTF
J: TRBJ2-7; D: -; length: 16; V: TRBV4-1; DNA: TGCGCCAGCAGCTCCACGTTCAACAGGTCTAACTACGAGCAGTACTTC; CDR3: CASSSTFNRSNYEQYF
J: TRBJ2-7; D: TRBD2; length: 15; V: TRBV9; DNA: TGTGCCAGCAGCGTAGGGGCTAGCGGGTCTTACGAGCAGTACTTC; CDR3: CASSVGASGSYEQYF
J: TRBJ1-2; D: -; length: 15; V: TRBV4-1; DNA: TGCGCCAGCAGCCAAGGGGGAGCCCGAGCGAGTGGCTACACCTTC; CDR3: CASSQGGARASGYTF
J: TRBJ2-7; D: TRBD1; length: 14; V: TRBV6-5; DNA: TGTGCCAGCACTGAACGGACAGGTACCTACGAGCAGTACTTC; CDR3: CASTERTGTYEQYF
J: TRBJ1-5; D: TRBD1; length: 14; V: TRBV10-2; DNA: TGCGCCAGCAACCCGACAGGGGTCGAGCAGCCCCAGCATTTT; CDR3: CASNPTGVEQPQHF
J: TRBJ2-3; D: -; length: 15; V: TRBV5-5; DNA: TGTGCCAGCAGCTTGATCGACCACCAGGGGAATACGCAGTATTTT; CDR3: CASSLIDHQGNTQYF
J: TRBJ2-7; D: TRBD2; length: 16; V: TRBV5-4; DNA: TGTGCCAGCAGCCATCTCAAGACTAGCAGTGTCGACGAGCAGTACTTC; CDR3: CASSHLKTSSVDEQYF
J: TRBJ2-5; D: TRBD2; length: 20; V: TRBV18; DNA: TGTGCCAGCTCACCCCTATTGCCGAGGACTAGCGGGAGGCGCCAAGAGACCCAGTACTTC; CDR3: CASSPLLPRTSGRRQETQYF
J: TRBJ2-7; D: -; length: 13; V: TRBV5-4; DNA: TGTGCCAGCAGCTTGGGCCGAGTGGGGGAGCAGTACTTC; CDR3: CASSLGRVGEQYF
J: TRBJ1-2; D: -; length: 14; V: TRBV10-3; DNA: TGTGCCATCAGTGTTAGGGGCGCCGACTATGGCTACACCTTC; CDR3: CAISVRGADYGYTF
J: TRBJ2-5; D: TRBD1; length: 15; V: TRBV5-6; DNA: TGTGCCAGCAGCTTGGACAGGGGGTTAGGAGAGACCCAGTACTTC; CDR3: CASSLDRGLGETQYF
J: TRBJ2-1; D: -; length: 16; V: TRBV12-2; DNA: TGTGCAAGTCGCTGGGTACTAGCGGGAGGGCCCGATGAGCAGTTCTTC; CDR3: CASRWVLAGGPDEQFF